The 27 T cell receptor beta chains below all came from one sample that was sequenced in a study of blood T cell repertoires in COVID-19. Sequencing used immunoSEQ multiplex PCR; TCRdb keeps in-frame clones, though not all of them. The table shows under 95,000 clones, with about 73% occurring only once. Sequencing was done on a sample of peripheral blood. These receptors originate from a man in his fifties with active or convalescent COVID-19.

This clone turned up a few times. The V gene is TRBV18, the J gene TRBJ2-5; D perhaps matches TRBD2 (5 bases). The CDR3 has 15 amino acids. Germline CDR1 and CDR2: KGHSH and LQKENI. V was trimmed by 3 bases and J by 7 bases, leaving 18 bases between them. The CDR3 sequence: CASSPEDSADGTQYF. The CDR3, as DNA: TGTGCCAGCTCACCGGAGGACTCCGCTGATGGGACCCAGTACTTC. The full variable domain, its missing parts supplied by reference TRBV18 and TRBJ2-5, is NAGVMQNPRHLVRRRGQEARLRCSPMKGHSHVYWYRQLPEEGLKFMVYLQKENIIDESGMPKERFSAEFPKEGPSILRIQQVVRGDSAAYFCASSPEDSADGTQYFGPGTRLLVL.

This clone turned up a few times. This chain uses TRBV7-3 with TRBJ2-2; no clear D gene. Trimming took 3 bases from V and 7 from J, leaving 6 bases between them. The germline V gene has CDR1 SGHTA and CDR2 FQGTGA. This CDR3 is built from 12 residues. The CDR3 region has the DNA TGTGCCAGCAGCTTTGGCGGCGGGGAGCTGTTTTTT. Translation gives CASSFGGGELFF.

This chain joins TRBV9 and TRBJ2-7, with D possibly TRBD2 on 6 matching bases. Trimming pared 0 bases from V and 3 bases from J, leaving 13 bases between. The V gene's germline CDR1 is SGDLS and CDR2 YYNGEE. This CDR3 is built from 15 residues. The CDR3 is CASSVGPEGYYEQYF. CDR3 DNA sequence: TGTGCCAGCAGCGTAGGCCCGGAGGGCTACTACGAGCAGTACTTC.

This clone has only one observation. V gene TRBV11-2 combines with J gene TRBJ1-2; D gene unclear. Trimming cost V 1 base and J 2 bases, with 8 bases left between them. The CDR3 consists of 14 residues. Germline CDR1 reads SGHAT; CDR2 reads FQNNGV. This chain's CDR3 is CASSLVVRNYGYTF. CDR3 DNA sequence: TGTGCCAGCAGCTTAGTCGTCAGAAACTATGGCTACACCTTC.

The chain uses TRBV19 and TRBJ2-1; the match to TRBD2 covers 12 bases. This CDR3 contains 16 residues. Germline CDR1 LNHDA, CDR2 SQIVND (reference sequence). The ends lost 3 bases at V and 0 bases at J; junction bases unmatched: 0. The chain's CDR3 is CASSMGLAGSYNEQFF. The CDR3 DNA sequence: TGTGCCAGTAGTATGGGACTAGCGGGCTCCTACAATGAGCAGTTCTTC.

V usage is TRBV15 and J usage is TRBJ2-1, with TRBD2 identical over 7 bases. The CDR3 sequence is 18 residues long. CDR1 and CDR2 (germline): LNHNV, YYDKDF (reference sequence). V trimming: 0 bases; J trimming: 4 bases; junction bases outside the gene matches: 12. The CDR3 DNA sequence: TGTGCCACCAGCAGAGATCGACCTGGCGGGGGTATATACAATGAGCAGTTCTTC. Protein sequence: CATSRDRPGGGIYNEQFF.

The chain joins TRBV12-3 or TRBV12-4 to TRBJ1-6; TRBD1 matches at 8 bases. This CDR3 region has 13 residues. The V gene end was trimmed by 5 bases and the J gene end by 8 bases; junction bases not matched to a gene: 2. This CDR3 is CASSQQGDSPLHF. CDR3 nucleotide sequence: TGTGCCAGCAGTCAACAGGGGGATTCACCCCTCCACTTT.

This clone has more than one count but fewer than ten. This sequence joins TRBV11-2 and TRBJ1-1, with D possibly being TRBD1 (5 bases). CDR3 length: 16 amino acids. V shed 6 bases and J shed 1 base, with 18 bases lying between them. CDR1 and CDR2 (germline): SGHAT, FQNNGV. For the CDR3, the DNA is TGTGCCAGCAGATCGGGGGGTTACGTGGGGAACACTGAAGCTTTCTTT. Translation: CASRSGGYVGNTEAFF.

This clone was seen only once. The genes are TRBV7-2 and TRBJ1-6; D remains unclear. Germline V CDR1 and CDR2: SGHTA, FQGNSA. V lost 0 bases, J lost 11 bases, and 11 bases lay in between. The CDR3 is made up of 14 amino acids. DNA for the CDR3: TGTGCCAGCAGCTTAGCAGAAGCGGGGACACCCCTCCACTTT. This sequence encodes CASSLAEAGTPLHF.

The chain combines TRBV6-2 or TRBV6-3 with TRBJ2-7; possibly TRBD1 for D (5 bases). Between the trimmed V and J ends, which lost 5 bases and 2 bases, there was a span of 19 bases. This CDR3 spans 16 amino acids. Germline V CDR1 and CDR2: MNHEY, SVGEGT. The chain's CDR3 is CASSRRQSYAPYEQYF. CDR3 nucleotides: TGTGCCAGCAGTAGACGACAGAGTTATGCCCCCTACGAGCAGTACTTC.

This rearrangement joins TRBV11-2 to TRBJ2-1; possibly TRBD2 for D (6 bases). This CDR3 region has 15 residues. Germline lookup yields CDR1 SGHAT and CDR2 FQNNGV. V was cut by 4 bases and J by 2 bases, with 12 bases left in between. CDR3 DNA sequence: TGTGCCAGCAGCTCAGGTGGGGGGACCTACAATGAGCAGTTCTTC. This sequence encodes CASSSGGGTYNEQFF.

This clone was detected only once. The chain uses TRBV11-1 and TRBJ2-7; D is possibly TRBD1 (5 bases). V gave up 5 bases and J gave up 2 bases, with 10 bases separating them. The CDR3 has 13 amino acids. The germline V gene encodes CDR1 SGHAT and CDR2 FQDESV (reference sequence). CDR3 bases: TGTGCCAGCAGCCGCCAGGGAACCTACGAGCAGTACTTC. Translation gives CASSRQGTYEQYF.

V is TRBV5-1 and J is TRBJ2-2; TRBD2 aligns across 8 bases. This CDR3 has 16 amino acids. V gave up 4 bases and J gave up 4 bases; unmatched junction bases: 9. Germline CDR1 is SGHRS and CDR2 is YFSETQ. CDR3 loop: CASSLSGVPSTGELFF. CDR3 nucleotides: TGCGCCAGCAGCCTTAGCGGGGTCCCCAGCACCGGGGAGCTGTTTTTT.

This clone has a single count. V gene TRBV7-3 combines with J gene TRBJ2-5; TRBD2 agrees at 10 bases. CDR3 size: 16 residues. V trimming: 1 base; J trimming: 6 bases; junction bases outside the gene matches: 8. CDR1 is SGHTA, CDR2 FQGTGA, per germline. CDR3 DNA sequence: TGTGCCAGCAGCTTAAGACCCAGCGGGGGGGCGAAGACCCAGTACTTC. This codes for CASSLRPSGGAKTQYF. The entire variable domain, with the rest obtained from reference TRBV7-3 and TRBJ2-5, is as follows: GAGVSQTPSNKVTEKGKYVELRCDPISGHTALYWYRQSLGQGPEFLIYFQGTGAADDSGLPNDRFFAVRPEGSVSTLKIQRTERGDSAVYLCASSLRPSGGAKTQYFGPGTRLLVL.

V usage is TRBV2 and J usage is TRBJ2-5; D possibly corresponds to TRBD1 (6 bases). The CDR3 length is 13 residues. CDR1 and CDR2 from the germline V gene are SNHLY and FYNNEI. Trimming left V 7 bases short and J 5 bases short, with 14 bases between. CDR3 protein: CASKLQGWETQYF. The CDR3 DNA sequence: TGTGCCAGCAAATTACAGGGCTGGGAGACCCAGTACTTC. The complete variable domain, with remaining parts taken from reference TRBV2 and TRBJ2-5, reads EPEVTQTPSHQVTQMGQEVILRCVPISNHLYFYWYRQILGQKVEFLVSFYNNEISEKSEIFDDQFSVERPDGSNFTLKIRSTKLEDSAMYFCASKLQGWETQYFGPGTRLLVL.

This clone has a count of ten or more. The rearrangement links TRBV30 to TRBJ1-2; D is ambiguous. V gave up 0 bases and J gave up 12 bases, with 17 bases separating them. This CDR3 comprises 13 residues. The germline V gene has CDR1 GTSNPN and CDR2 SVGIG (reference sequence). The CDR3 spells CAWSVFEWQVNTF. CDR3 sequence (DNA): TGTGCCTGGAGTGTATTCGAATGGCAGGTCAACACCTTC. Full variable domain (outside the CDR3, taken from reference TRBV30 and TRBJ1-2): SQTIHQWPATLVQPVGSPLSLECTVEGTSNPNLYWYRQAAGRGLQLLFYSVGIGQISSEVPQNLSASRPQDRQFILSSKKLLLSDSGFYLCAWSVFEWQVNTFGSGTRLTVV.

The CDR3 protein is CASSRGAGQYEQYF. CDR3 nucleotides: TGTGCCAGCTCCCGCGGAGCAGGACAGTACGAGCAGTACTTC. The chain links TRBV18 to TRBJ2-7, with TRBD1 as a possible D gene (6 bases). Germline loops: CDR1 KGHSH, CDR2 LQKENI. Trimming stripped 6 bases from V and 4 bases from J, with 16 bases between. The CDR3 contains 14 residues.

The table lists this clone with a few counts. This chain uses TRBV19 with TRBJ1-5; D gene uncertain. The germline CDR1 and CDR2 sequences are LNHDA and SQIVND (reference sequence). The CDR3 sequence is 15 residues long. The V gene lost 2 bases and the J gene lost 1 base, with 9 bases spanning the gap. The DNA of the CDR3 is TGTGCCAGTAGTATATGGGGAGGGAGCAATCAGCCCCAGCATTTT. Amino acids: CASSIWGGSNQPQHF.

The chain combines TRBV2 with TRBJ1-6, with 7 positions matching TRBD1. V lost 4 bases and J lost 9; bases outside the gene matches: 21. This CDR3 is 19 amino acids long. Germline V lookup: CDR1 SNHLY, CDR2 FYNNEI. In nucleotides, the CDR3 is TGTGCCAGCAGTGGAATTGACAGGGTATTAATCCGCAACCGTTCACCCCTCCACTTT. It specifies CASSGIDRVLIRNRSPLHF.

V gene TRBV19 combines with J gene TRBJ2-2; 9 nucleotides agree with TRBD1. The CDR3 spans 14 residues. CDR1 and CDR2 from the germline V gene are LNHDA and SQIVND (reference sequence). V was clipped by 6 bases and J by 7 bases; unmatched bases: 6. The CDR3 coding sequence is TGTGCCAGTAGCCGAACAGGGGGCCACGGGGAGCTGTTTTTT. It codes for CASSRTGGHGELFF.

The J gene is TRBJ2-5, the V gene TRBV3-1 (or the pseudogene TRBV3-2); possibly TRBD1 for D (6 bases). CDR1 is LGHDT and CDR2 is YNNKEL in the germline V gene (reference sequence). This CDR3 spans 15 amino acids. V lost 0 bases and J lost 5, with 13 bases in between. The CDR3 DNA is TGTGCCAGCAGCCAAGAGGGTCCGAGGGGGGAGACCCAGTACTTC. Protein sequence: CASSQEGPRGETQYF.

This clone has just one count. J is TRBJ1-1 and V is TRBV6-5; D gene ambiguous. The CDR3 extends over 13 amino acids. Per germline, CDR1 MNHEY and CDR2 SVGAGI. V lost 7 bases to trimming and J lost 5 bases, with 14 bases between them. The DNA for the CDR3 is TGTGCCAGCACTAACGTGGAGGATACTGAAGCTTTCTTT. Translated: CASTNVEDTEAFF.

This chain uses TRBV6-5 with TRBJ2-5, with 7 bases matching TRBD2. J gave up 4 bases and V 7 bases, and 6 bases lay outside the gene matches. Germline loops: CDR1 MNHEY, CDR2 SVGAGI. This CDR3 spans 13 amino acids. The CDR3: CASTSGTTETQYF. In nucleotides, the CDR3 is TGTGCCAGCACCTCCGGGACTACAGAGACCCAGTACTTC.

This clone occurred once. This sequence joins TRBV28 and TRBJ2-7; 7 positions agree with TRBD2. The CDR3 has 15 amino acids. J was trimmed by 6 bases and V by 5 bases; bases with no gene match: 13. Germline CDR1 reads MDHEN; CDR2 reads SYDVKM. CDR3 nucleotide sequence: TGTGCCAGCAGTCTTCAGCGGGGCCCCGGAAGCGAGCAGTACTTC. It yields the protein CASSLQRGPGSEQYF.

The V and J genes are TRBV11-2 and TRBJ2-2; 7 nucleotides match TRBD2. The CDR3 has 16 residues. Germline V CDR1 and CDR2: SGHAT, FQNNGV. V lost 2 bases, J lost 2 bases, and 5 bases stayed unmatched. CDR3 in DNA: TGTGCCAGCAGCTTAACCCGGGGGGATAACACCGGGGAGCTGTTTTTT. Protein product: CASSLTRGDNTGELFF.

The J gene is TRBJ1-6, the V gene TRBV27; D perhaps matches TRBD1 (6 bases). The V end was cut by 6 bases, the J end by 7 bases, with 10 bases between. CDR1 and CDR2 (germline): MNHEY, SMNVEV (reference sequence). This CDR3 spans 13 amino acids. DNA for the CDR3: TGTGCCAGCAGACGGCAGGGGAATTCACCCCTCCACTTT. Translating it yields CASRRQGNSPLHF.

The chain carries TRBV5-1 and TRBJ1-4, with 8 bases matching TRBD1. Germline V gene sequence: CDR1 SGHRS, CDR2 YFSETQ. V lost 0 bases to trimming and J lost 8 bases; unmatched junction nucleotides: 3. This CDR3 contains 14 residues. The CDR3 protein is CASSLGQGSEKLFF. The CDR3 nucleotides are TGCGCCAGCAGCTTGGGACAGGGGTCCGAAAAACTGTTTTTT. The entire variable domain, with the rest obtained from reference TRBV5-1 and TRBJ1-4, is as follows: KAGVTQTPRYLIKTRGQQVTLSCSPISGHRSVSWYQQTPGQGLQFLFEYFSETQRNKGNFPGRFSGRQFSNSRSEMNVSTLELGDSALYLCASSLGQGSEKLFFGSGTQLSVL.